The present T cell receptor beta chain was sequenced within a study of cytomegalovirus exposure and HLA in healthy donors. Study observations and caveats: Analysis was carried out at a later point, and it linked a missense DCLRE1C variant to TCR beta V- and J-gene trimming.

Concerning this clone: Its specificity is unknown.

The PCR used 60 Vbeta and 13 Jbeta primers. The assay was immunoSEQ multiplex PCR, and TCRdb's table has in-frame clones only and misses some. The sample lists under 140,000 clones, around 84% seen once, with around 1.2% in the top ten. There are 16 residues in the CDR3. Looked up from germline, CDR1 is SGHVS and CDR2 is FQNEAQ. V lost 5 bases to trimming and J lost 6 bases, with 19 bases between them. The sample was PBMCs. The chain joins TRBV7-8 to TRBJ2-2; TRBD2 might be the D (6 bases). This TCR was recovered from a woman in her twenties or thirties in good health and CMV-seronegative. CDR3 residues: CASSHPRLGGAGELFF. As DNA, the CDR3 is TGTGCCAGCAGCCACCCCCGGCTAGGAGGGGCCGGGGAGCTGTTTTTT.